These T cell receptor beta chains were read from a single sample in a study of blood T cell repertoires in COVID-19. TCRdb keeps only in-frame clones here, not all; method: immunoSEQ multiplex PCR. Among approximately 120,000 clones, more than 85% were seen once, and the ten largest hold roughly 2.1%. Specimen: peripheral blood. The receptors originated from a man aged 45 to 65 with COVID-19, enrolled during active disease. CDR3s include the opening cysteine and the closing phenylalanine or tryptophan. Each record gives: CDR3 DNA, CDR3 protein, V gene, D gene, J gene, clone size. A D gene is named only where the DNA matches it firmly. Clone size is given for some rows only: seen once, a few or many times, or a class if the clone is expanded.

CDR3nt: TGTGCCAGCAGCTTAAGGGGGGGCAATGAGCAGTTCTTC
CDR3aa: CASSLRGGNEQFF
v_gene: TRBV7-9
d_gene: -
j_gene: TRBJ2-1
abundance: -

CDR3nt: TGTGCCAGCAGCAGGGGATCCGGGACAGGGGACTTACTAGCGGGACTTGAGCAGTTCTTC
CDR3aa: CASSRGSGTGDLLAGLEQFF
v_gene: TRBV5-8
d_gene: -
j_gene: TRBJ2-1
abundance: -

CDR3nt: TGTGCCAGCAGCTTGCGTGCGATGAACACTGAAGCTTTCTTT
CDR3aa: CASSLRAMNTEAFF
v_gene: TRBV5-4
d_gene: -
j_gene: TRBJ1-1
abundance: once

CDR3nt: TGCAGCGTTGAAGCGAAAGCGGGAGGGGACGAGCAGTACTTC
CDR3aa: CSVEAKAGGDEQYF
v_gene: TRBV29-1
d_gene: TRBD2
j_gene: TRBJ2-7
abundance: -

CDR3nt: TGTGCCAGCTCACCTCGGGACAGGGCTCACGAGCAGTACTTC
CDR3aa: CASSPRDRAHEQYF
v_gene: TRBV18
d_gene: TRBD1
j_gene: TRBJ2-7
abundance: -

CDR3nt: TGTGCCAGCAGCCAAACCCTGACAGTATCTGGCTACACCTTC
CDR3aa: CASSQTLTVSGYTF
v_gene: TRBV14
d_gene: -
j_gene: TRBJ1-2
abundance: once

CDR3nt: TGTGCCACCGCGGGACCTTCCTACGAGCAGTACTTC
CDR3aa: CATAGPSYEQYF
v_gene: TRBV19
d_gene: -
j_gene: TRBJ2-7
abundance: -

CDR3nt: TGTGCCAGCAGCTTGGCCACCACAGGGCCTGGGAGAGCTTTCTTT
CDR3aa: CASSLATTGPGRAFF
v_gene: TRBV5-6
d_gene: -
j_gene: TRBJ1-1
abundance: -

CDR3nt: TGTGCCAGCAGCTCCGCCCAGGGGGCATACGAGCAGTACTTC
CDR3aa: CASSSAQGAYEQYF
v_gene: TRBV7-2
d_gene: TRBD1
j_gene: TRBJ2-7
abundance: -

CDR3nt: TGTGCCAGTAGCCGCCTCACCTCTAGCGACCTCGGAAATGAGCAGTTCTTC
CDR3aa: CASSRLTSSDLGNEQFF
v_gene: TRBV19
d_gene: -
j_gene: TRBJ2-1
abundance: -

CDR3nt: TGTGCCAGCAGCCACGGGACAGGGGGCGCTTACGAGCAGTACTTC
CDR3aa: CASSHGTGGAYEQYF
v_gene: TRBV3-1/TRBV3-2
d_gene: TRBD1
j_gene: TRBJ2-7
abundance: -

CDR3nt: TGCGCCAGCAGCCAAGGGGAGATACTTACAACGAACACCGGGGAGCTGTTTTTT
CDR3aa: CASSQGEILTTNTGELFF
v_gene: TRBV4-1
d_gene: -
j_gene: TRBJ2-2
abundance: -

CDR3nt: TGTGCCAGCAGCCGGGACAGGGGGACTCGACCCCATTTT
CDR3aa: CASSRDRGTRPHF
v_gene: TRBV5-6
d_gene: TRBD1
j_gene: TRBJ1-1
abundance: -

CDR3nt: TGTGCCAGCAGCTTAGACAGGGGCGCCAATGAGCAGTTCTTC
CDR3aa: CASSLDRGANEQFF
v_gene: TRBV7-2
d_gene: TRBD1
j_gene: TRBJ2-1
abundance: -

CDR3nt: TGCAGCGTTAAGACTAATCAACAGGGGCAGTACTTC
CDR3aa: CSVKTNQQGQYF
v_gene: TRBV29-1
d_gene: -
j_gene: TRBJ2-7
abundance: -

CDR3nt: TGTGCCAGCAGCCCAAACCAAGGGGGACAGGGGGCGATCGGGGAGCTGTTTTTT
CDR3aa: CASSPNQGGQGAIGELFF
v_gene: TRBV7-3
d_gene: TRBD1
j_gene: TRBJ2-2
abundance: -

CDR3nt: TGTGCCAGCCGTACAGGGGGCGGTCAGCCCCAGCATTTT
CDR3aa: CASRTGGGQPQHF
v_gene: TRBV12-3/TRBV12-4
d_gene: TRBD1
j_gene: TRBJ1-5
abundance: -

CDR3nt: TGCGCCAGCAGCTTAGGGGGCGGGCCCACCGGGGAGCTGTTTTTT
CDR3aa: CASSLGGGPTGELFF
v_gene: TRBV5-1
d_gene: TRBD1
j_gene: TRBJ2-2
abundance: -

CDR3nt: TGTGCCAGCAGCCAAGTGCAGGGAGGAAACACCATATATTTT
CDR3aa: CASSQVQGGNTIYF
v_gene: TRBV3-1/TRBV3-2
d_gene: -
j_gene: TRBJ1-3
abundance: -

CDR3nt: TGTGCCAGCAGTTACACCTCGGGGTATTCTGGCTACACCTTC
CDR3aa: CASSYTSGYSGYTF
v_gene: TRBV6-6
d_gene: -
j_gene: TRBJ1-2
abundance: -

CDR3nt: TGTGCCAGCTCACCGGACAGGTTCGGGGAGCTGTTTTTT
CDR3aa: CASSPDRFGELFF
v_gene: TRBV18
d_gene: TRBD1
j_gene: TRBJ2-2
abundance: -

CDR3nt: TGTGCCAGCAGCCCCCGGGTAGCGGGAGGGCGAGATTCCTACGAGCAGTACTTC
CDR3aa: CASSPRVAGGRDSYEQYF
v_gene: TRBV4-2
d_gene: TRBD2
j_gene: TRBJ2-7
abundance: once

CDR3nt: TGTGCCAGCAGCAGGGACAGGGGGCAGGTAGCGGGAGGGCAGAATGAGCAGTTCTTC
CDR3aa: CASSRDRGQVAGGQNEQFF
v_gene: TRBV3-1/TRBV3-2
d_gene: -
j_gene: TRBJ2-1
abundance: -

CDR3nt: TGTGCCAGCAGCCCACGGACTAGCGGATTCCAAGAGACCCAGTACTTC
CDR3aa: CASSPRTSGFQETQYF
v_gene: TRBV7-6
d_gene: TRBD2
j_gene: TRBJ2-5
abundance: -

CDR3nt: TGTGCCAGCAGCCCTACTAGCGGGAGTGGGGTCGGGAATGAGCAGTTCTTC
CDR3aa: CASSPTSGSGVGNEQFF
v_gene: TRBV7-3
d_gene: TRBD2
j_gene: TRBJ2-1
abundance: -

CDR3nt: TGTGCCAGCTCACTGGGAGAGGGGGCAGAGACCCAGTACTTC
CDR3aa: CASSLGEGAETQYF
v_gene: TRBV18
d_gene: TRBD1
j_gene: TRBJ2-5
abundance: -

CDR3nt: TGTGCCAGCAGCGCCCGAATACTAGCCGCCAATGAGCAGTTCTTC
CDR3aa: CASSARILAANEQFF
v_gene: TRBV13
d_gene: -
j_gene: TRBJ2-1
abundance: -

CDR3nt: TGTGCCAGCAGCTTCCGGGACAGGGGAACCCAAGAGACCCAGTACTTC
CDR3aa: CASSFRDRGTQETQYF
v_gene: TRBV13
d_gene: TRBD1
j_gene: TRBJ2-5
abundance: -

CDR3nt: TGTGCCATCAGTGAGTCGAGGGACAGGGTCCTTGAAGCTTTCTTT
CDR3aa: CAISESRDRVLEAFF
v_gene: TRBV10-3
d_gene: TRBD1
j_gene: TRBJ1-1
abundance: -

CDR3nt: TGTGCCAGCAGTGAATCCAGGACTTTCGCGAACACCGGGGAGCTGTTTTTT
CDR3aa: CASSESRTFANTGELFF
v_gene: TRBV6-1
d_gene: -
j_gene: TRBJ2-2
abundance: -

CDR3nt: TGTGCTAGTGATGCGGGACTAGCCTTCCGCGAGCAGTACTTC
CDR3aa: CASDAGLAFREQYF
v_gene: TRBV12-5
d_gene: TRBD2
j_gene: TRBJ2-7
abundance: -